Each of the 3 T cell receptor beta chains below was sequenced from the same sample in a study of T cells after yellow fever vaccination. One entry per CDR3 protein, called by TCRdb with MiXCR from the 5' RACE reads. The top ten hold around 15% of the sample, which has about 550,000 distinct CDR3 sequences, approximately 21% seen once. The sample here was PBMCs, taken 15 days after the yellow fever booster vaccination. The receptors were gathered from a man aged 25 to 45 who received the YFV17D yellow fever vaccine.

This clonotype showed up just a few times. The CDR3 bases are TGTGCCAGCAGTTTGACAGGGGGGAAAGACATTCAGTACTTC. This gives the protein CASSLTGGKDIQYF. The V and J genes are TRBV12-3 or TRBV12-4 and TRBJ2-4, with 9 bases matching TRBD1. With V trimmed by 3 bases and J by 8 bases, 5 bases remained unmatched. This CDR3 has 14 residues.

The CDR3 sequence: CSVQTQTGTYGYTF. The CDR3 DNA reads as TGCAGCGTCCAAACGCAGACAGGGACCTATGGCTACACCTTC. V and J are TRBV29-1 and TRBJ1-2; the match to TRBD1 covers 7 bases. The junction had 11 bases not matched to a gene; V was cut back by 6 bases and J by 4 bases. CDR3 length: 14 amino acids. The germline V gene encodes CDR1 SQVTM and CDR2 ANQGSEA.

This clonotype appeared a few times. This chain joins TRBV5-1 and TRBJ1-1; D is unclear. This CDR3 region has 11 residues. Per the germline V gene, CDR1 is SGHRS and CDR2 is YFSETQ. The V end was cut by 5 bases, the J end by 6 bases, with 8 bases between. CDR3 residues: CASRAGAEAFF. The CDR3, as DNA: TGCGCCAGCAGGGCCGGGGCTGAAGCTTTCTTT.